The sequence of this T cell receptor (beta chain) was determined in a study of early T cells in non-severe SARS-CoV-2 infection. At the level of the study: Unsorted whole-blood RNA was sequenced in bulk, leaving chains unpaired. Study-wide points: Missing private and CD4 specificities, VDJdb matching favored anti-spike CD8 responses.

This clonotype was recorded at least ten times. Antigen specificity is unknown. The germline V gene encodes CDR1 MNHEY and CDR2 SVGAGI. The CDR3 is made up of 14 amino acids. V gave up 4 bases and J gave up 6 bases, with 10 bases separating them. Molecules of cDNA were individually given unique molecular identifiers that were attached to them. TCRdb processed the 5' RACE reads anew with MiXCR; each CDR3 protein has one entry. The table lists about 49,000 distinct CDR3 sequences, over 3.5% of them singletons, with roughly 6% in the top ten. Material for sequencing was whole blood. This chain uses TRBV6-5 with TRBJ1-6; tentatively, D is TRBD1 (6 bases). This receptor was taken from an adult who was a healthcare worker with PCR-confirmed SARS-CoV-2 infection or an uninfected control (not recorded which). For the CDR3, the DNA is TGTGCCAGCAGTTCACAGGGTTTTAATTCACCCCTCCACTTT. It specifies CASSSQGFNSPLHF.